This TCR beta chain was found in a study of CXCR3-negative and CXCR3-positive naive CD8 T cells. Across the study: The libraries yielded about 135 million TRB reads, about 1.5 +/- 0.3 million each.

Points from the study as a whole: Comparison of naive subsets found surface CD5 to be comparable, and TCR strength was inferred on the basis of TRB CDR3 properties. Naive cells that were CXCR3-positive had more hydrophobic TRB CDR3s (compared with CXCR3-negative naive cells).

This CDR3 comprises 16 residues. Per germline, CDR1 SQVTM and CDR2 ANQGSEA. Turning to this clonotype: What it binds is not known.

Naive CD8+ T lymphocytes were specified as CD45RO-CCR7+CD27+CD95-. UMI-labeled TRB cDNA libraries were prepared by 5' RACE. Reprocessing the 5' RACE reads, TCRdb reports a single entry for every CDR3 protein and omits DNA. Reported are 130,000 to 150,000 distinct CDR3 sequences; the ten largest clones contain approximately 0.28%. The rearrangement joins TRBV29-1 to TRBJ2-3; the TCRdb call, TRBD2, lacks DNA for checking. This clonotype was sampled from a human donor in good health. Some clones in this sample may be carry-over from other donors' samples. Sequencing was performed on naive CXCR3+ CD8+ T cells from blood. Subset described: CD45RO-CCR7+CD27+CD95- naive CD8+ T cells expressing CXCR3 (TNR3+). This CDR3 is CSVPPTWRGGSDTQYF.